Included here is one T cell receptor beta chain sequence, with context. Its binding antigen is unknown. No much larger clone exists at a distance of one base, and base qualities are not known. This record belongs to a study of T cell responses to AZD1222 COVID-19 vaccine (dated by TCRdb to 2020 to 2023). Study-level background: TCR sequencing covered more than 230 trial participants: 200 to 220 given two doses of AZD1222 and approximately 26 given two doses of MenACWY control vaccine. Trial participants were enrolled into age subgroups of 18-55, 56-69 and 70-plus years, which contained 148, 28 and 57 TCR-sequenced participants, respectively.

On the study overall, not on this receptor specifically: The 56-69-year group was small, and its depth increase did not reach significance, likely because of low power. Because no samples from the day 14 peak response were available, repertoires could be characterized only after the peak T cell response. After two AZD1222 doses, both the breadth and the depth of spike-specific TCRs were significantly higher than at day 0 and than in MenACWY recipients. Conclusions about previously exposed vaccinees were limited because only five to seven AZD1222 recipients were SARS-CoV-2 seropositive at baseline. The vaccine-associated CD4 TCRs covered the entire spike protein, and the dominant responses fell in regions 160-218 and 743-854. Reportedly, close to half of the unique spike-specific TCRs recognized epitopes lying outside the regions that are mutated in the B.1.351 and B.1.1.7 variants. Most participants were white British and females outnumbered males, and the authors suggested that clonal diversity may have been underestimated.

V sheds 2 bases and J sheds 6 bases, leaving 4 bases between their ends. The CDR3 measures 12 amino acids from cysteine to phenylalanine. Solely the CDR3 DNA is kept, with 36 bases framed from the first base. Sequences MNHEY (CDR1) and SVGAGI (CDR2) are obtained from the germline V gene. The CDR3 regions of human TCRbeta chains were analyzed by immunosequencing. As for how the authors treated the data: TCRs in the repertoires were matched against a reference library of SARS-CoV-2-specific TCRs that had been generated with the MIRA antigen-specificity platform. Breadth was defined as the fraction of unique TCRs that were SARS-CoV-2-associated, and depth was defined as the fraction of total T cells that were SARS-CoV-2-associated. Using the MIRA data, every spike-specific TCR was mapped to the spike region that the TCR reacted to and assigned to either a CD4 or a CD8 class. Log10-transformed breadth and depth values were compared by one-way ANOVA with Sidak's multiple comparisons tests. This is the immuneACCESS table as TCRdb keeps it, with only in-frame sequences that have V and J called. A part of the clones is gone; compared with another copy, unresolved V genes explain less than half, and the rest is unexplained. V and J calls and clone size come straight from that table; D and trimming were deduced from the DNA. For this sample there are around 150,000 clones; 91% appear just once. The ten most abundant clones make up about 7.5% of the sample.

Taken with the paper, the label for time point translates to: about 28 days (+/-7) after the second vaccine dose. The treatment or condition label here, explained by the study, means: meningococcal conjugate vaccine given as trial control. Samples from vaccinated people were obtained from the UK trials COV001 and COV002, which included a single-blind randomized controlled phase 2/3 trial of AZD1222 (ChAdOx1 nCoV-19) in healthy adults. For TCRbeta chain sequencing, PBMC samples were collected from trial participants at day 0 and at day 28 after the second dose. This TCR came from an adult who received the MenACWY meningococcal vaccine as a control. The V gene is TRBV6-5 and the J gene is TRBJ2-2, with no confident D gene call. The material was peripheral blood, obtained 28 days after the second dose of the MenACWY control vaccine. The CDR3 corresponds to CASSYLAGELFF. In nucleotide form, the sequence is TGTGCCAGCAGTTACCTGGCCGGGGAGCTGTTTTTT.